The rows below give T cell receptor beta chains drawn from one sample of a study of blood T cell repertoires in COVID-19. This table comes from immunoSEQ multiplex PCR, and its TCRdb copy is limited to in-frame clones, with some not included. The sample lists about 310,000 clones, approximately 91% occurring once. The sequenced material came from PBMCs or T cells enriched from blood (not recorded which). The source of these receptors is a woman between 40 and 55 years old who had recovered from COVID-19. CDR3s include the opening cysteine and the closing phenylalanine or tryptophan. D genes are given only for firm matches. Only part of the rows carry a size: once, few, many, or a class if the clone is expanded.

CDR3 DNA: TGTGCCAGCAGCTTATGGGCAAGAGACACCGGGGAGCTGTTTTTT; CDR3 protein: CASSLWARDTGELFF; clone size: -; J gene: TRBJ2-2; D gene: -; V gene: TRBV7-2
CDR3 DNA: TGTGCCAGCAGCTTAAATAGACTAGCGGGAATCGGGGAGCAGTTCTTC; CDR3 protein: CASSLNRLAGIGEQFF; clone size: -; J gene: TRBJ2-1; D gene: TRBD2; V gene: TRBV11-2
CDR3 DNA: TGTGCCAGCAGCGAAACTAGTCGCGGTACGCAGTATTTT; CDR3 protein: CASSETSRGTQYF; clone size: -; J gene: TRBJ2-3; D gene: -; V gene: TRBV6-4
CDR3 DNA: TGTGCCAGTAGTTTGGACAGGGGTTTGTTCAATGAGCAGTTCTTC; CDR3 protein: CASSLDRGLFNEQFF; clone size: -; J gene: TRBJ2-1; D gene: TRBD1; V gene: TRBV19
CDR3 DNA: TGTGCCAGCAGTTTATCTCAGGGGGCCTATGGCTACACCTTC; CDR3 protein: CASSLSQGAYGYTF; clone size: -; J gene: TRBJ1-2; D gene: TRBD1; V gene: TRBV27
CDR3 DNA: TGTGCCAGCTCCCTGGGACTCCGAGACACCATATATTTT; CDR3 protein: CASSLGLRDTIYF; clone size: -; J gene: TRBJ1-3; D gene: -; V gene: TRBV18
CDR3 DNA: TGTGCCAGCAGTCTTCACTTACCCTACGAGCAGTACTTC; CDR3 protein: CASSLHLPYEQYF; clone size: -; J gene: TRBJ2-7; D gene: -; V gene: TRBV28
CDR3 DNA: TGTGCCAGTAGTAAAGGGAACCCCAACAGGGATGGCTACACCTTC; CDR3 protein: CASSKGNPNRDGYTF; clone size: -; J gene: TRBJ1-2; D gene: -; V gene: TRBV19
CDR3 DNA: TGTGCCAGCAGCCGTCAGCGGGTCCAAGCGGACATTCAGTACTTC; CDR3 protein: CASSRQRVQADIQYF; clone size: -; J gene: TRBJ2-4; D gene: -; V gene: TRBV11-2
CDR3 DNA: TGTGCCAGCGCCATCGCGAGTCCCGAGACCCAGTACTTC; CDR3 protein: CASAIASPETQYF; clone size: -; J gene: TRBJ2-5; D gene: -; V gene: TRBV7-9
CDR3 DNA: TGTGCCAGCAGTTATAACACTTGGAGTAACAATGAGCAGTTCTTC; CDR3 protein: CASSYNTWSNNEQFF; clone size: -; J gene: TRBJ2-1; D gene: -; V gene: TRBV11-3
CDR3 DNA: TGTGCCAGCACCCGGGGGGAGCGGGGGGGTGTAGAGACCCAGTACTTC; CDR3 protein: CASTRGERGGVETQYF; clone size: -; J gene: TRBJ2-5; D gene: TRBD2; V gene: TRBV4-2
CDR3 DNA: TGTGCCAGCAGTGAAAGTAGCGGCCAAGAGACCCAGTACTTC; CDR3 protein: CASSESSGQETQYF; clone size: -; J gene: TRBJ2-5; D gene: -; V gene: TRBV2
CDR3 DNA: TGTGCCAGCAGCACCACAGGGGTTTACAATGAGCAGTTCTTC; CDR3 protein: CASSTTGVYNEQFF; clone size: -; J gene: TRBJ2-1; D gene: TRBD1; V gene: TRBV11-2
CDR3 DNA: TGTGCCAGCAGGGACAGGGCTGGGGCCAACGTCCTGACTTTC; CDR3 protein: CASRDRAGANVLTF; clone size: -; J gene: TRBJ2-6; D gene: TRBD1; V gene: TRBV25-1
CDR3 DNA: TGTGCCACCAGCAGACCCGGACAGGGCTATGGCTACACCTTC; CDR3 protein: CATSRPGQGYGYTF; clone size: once; J gene: TRBJ1-2; D gene: TRBD1; V gene: TRBV15
CDR3 DNA: TGTGCCAGCAGCCACGGATCTCGAGGGACCGGGGAGCTGTTTTTT; CDR3 protein: CASSHGSRGTGELFF; clone size: once; J gene: TRBJ2-2; D gene: -; V gene: TRBV3-1/TRBV3-2
CDR3 DNA: TGTGCCAGCAGCTTGGCCAAGATCAGGGCCGGTGGCTACACCTTC; CDR3 protein: CASSLAKIRAGGYTF; clone size: once; J gene: TRBJ1-2; D gene: -; V gene: TRBV5-6
CDR3 DNA: TGTGCCAGCAGTCACGGACAGGGAAGGCTCACTGAAGCTTTCTTT; CDR3 protein: CASSHGQGRLTEAFF; clone size: -; J gene: TRBJ1-1; D gene: TRBD1; V gene: TRBV6-5
CDR3 DNA: TGTGCCAGCAGCTACTTCCAGGGGAGAGAGACCCAGTACTTC; CDR3 protein: CASSYFQGRETQYF; clone size: -; J gene: TRBJ2-5; D gene: -; V gene: TRBV5-8
CDR3 DNA: TGTGCCACCAGTGACACGGCCTCCGGGACAGGGGCCTACGAGCAGTACTTC; CDR3 protein: CATSDTASGTGAYEQYF; clone size: -; J gene: TRBJ2-7; D gene: TRBD1; V gene: TRBV24-1
CDR3 DNA: TGCGCCAGCAGTCCGGGTTCTGGAAACACCATATATTTT; CDR3 protein: CASSPGSGNTIYF; clone size: -; J gene: TRBJ1-3; D gene: -; V gene: TRBV10-2
CDR3 DNA: TGTGCCAGCAGCTCAGGACAGGGTTGGCCCAACTACGAGCAGTACTTC; CDR3 protein: CASSSGQGWPNYEQYF; clone size: -; J gene: TRBJ2-7; D gene: TRBD1; V gene: TRBV7-6
CDR3 DNA: TGTGCCAGCAGAGCCAGCGGGGGCAATGAGCAGTTCTTC; CDR3 protein: CASRASGGNEQFF; clone size: -; J gene: TRBJ2-1; D gene: TRBD2; V gene: TRBV13
CDR3 DNA: TGTGCCAGCAGCGACAGGGAAGTATTCATGAACACTGAAGCTTTCTTT; CDR3 protein: CASSDREVFMNTEAFF; clone size: -; J gene: TRBJ1-1; D gene: TRBD1; V gene: TRBV5-4
CDR3 DNA: TGTGCCATCACCCCAGGGGAAGAGACCCAGTACTTC; CDR3 protein: CAITPGEETQYF; clone size: -; J gene: TRBJ2-5; D gene: -; V gene: TRBV10-3
CDR3 DNA: TGTGCCACCAGTGAGGATTCAGGACAGATCACAGATACGCAGTATTTT; CDR3 protein: CATSEDSGQITDTQYF; clone size: -; J gene: TRBJ2-3; D gene: -; V gene: TRBV24-1